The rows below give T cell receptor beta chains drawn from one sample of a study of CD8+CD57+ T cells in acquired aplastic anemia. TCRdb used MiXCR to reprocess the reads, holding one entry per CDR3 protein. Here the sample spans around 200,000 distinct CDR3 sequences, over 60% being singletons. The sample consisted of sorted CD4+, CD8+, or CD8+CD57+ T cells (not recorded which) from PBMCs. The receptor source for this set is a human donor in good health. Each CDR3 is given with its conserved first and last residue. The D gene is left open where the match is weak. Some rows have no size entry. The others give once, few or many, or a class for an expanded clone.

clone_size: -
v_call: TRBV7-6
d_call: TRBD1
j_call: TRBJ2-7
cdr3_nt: TGTGCCAGTCGCGACAGGGCATCCTCCTACGAGCAGTACTTC
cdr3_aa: CASRDRASSYEQYF

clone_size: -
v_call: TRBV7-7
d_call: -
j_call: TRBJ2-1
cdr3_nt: TGTGCTAGCAGCTTACGGCGGGACGGGTGGAATGAGCAGTTCTTC
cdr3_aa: CASSLRRDGWNEQFF

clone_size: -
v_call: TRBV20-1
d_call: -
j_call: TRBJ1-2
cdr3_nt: TGCGGTGCTAGAGATCCCGACAAAGTCCCCTATGGCTACACCTTC
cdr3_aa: CGARDPDKVPYGYTF

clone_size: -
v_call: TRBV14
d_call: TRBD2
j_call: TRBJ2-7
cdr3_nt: TGTGCCAGCACGACGTGGACTAGAGTATCCTACGAGCAGTACTTC
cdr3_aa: CASTTWTRVSYEQYF

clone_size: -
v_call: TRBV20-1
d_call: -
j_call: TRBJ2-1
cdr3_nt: TGCAGTGCTACTATTATGGCGGCGACTCTCGATGAGCAGTTCTTC
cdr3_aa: CSATIMAATLDEQFF

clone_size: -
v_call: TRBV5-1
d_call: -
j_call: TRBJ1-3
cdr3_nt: TGCGCCAGCACGTACGGAAACACCATATATTTT
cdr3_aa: CASTYGNTIYF

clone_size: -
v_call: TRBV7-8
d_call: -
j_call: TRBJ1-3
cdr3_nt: TGTGCCAGCAGGGAGGGAGACACCATATATTTT
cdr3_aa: CASREGDTIYF

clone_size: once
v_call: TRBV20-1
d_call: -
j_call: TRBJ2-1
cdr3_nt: TGCAGAGGGGGGGCATACAATGAGCAGTTCTTC
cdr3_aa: CRGGAYNEQFF

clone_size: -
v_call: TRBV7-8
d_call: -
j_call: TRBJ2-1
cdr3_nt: TGTGCCAGCAGCCCAGAGGGGGGAGGTCCCCTTCGGAATGAGCAGTTCTTC
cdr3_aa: CASSPEGGGPLRNEQFF

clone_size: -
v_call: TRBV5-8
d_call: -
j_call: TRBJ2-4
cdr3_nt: TGTGCCAGCAGCTCAAACGGGCCGAGAAACATTCAGTACTTC
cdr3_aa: CASSSNGPRNIQYF

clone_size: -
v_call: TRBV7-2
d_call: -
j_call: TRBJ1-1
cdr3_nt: TGTGCCAGCAGCTTAATAGGTAGGAACACTGAAGCTTTCTTT
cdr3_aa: CASSLIGRNTEAFF

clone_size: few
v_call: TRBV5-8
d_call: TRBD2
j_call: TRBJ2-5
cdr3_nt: TGTGCCAGCAGCGTCACTAGCGGGAGTACCCAGACCCAGTACTTC
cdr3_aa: CASSVTSGSTQTQYF

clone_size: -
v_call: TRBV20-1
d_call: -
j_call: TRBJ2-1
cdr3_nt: TGCAGTGCTCCGAATGTTAGCAATGAGCAGTTCTTC
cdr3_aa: CSAPNVSNEQFF

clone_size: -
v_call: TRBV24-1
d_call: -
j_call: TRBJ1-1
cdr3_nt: TGTGCCACCAGTAAGAACACTGAAGCTTTCTTT
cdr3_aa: CATSKNTEAFF

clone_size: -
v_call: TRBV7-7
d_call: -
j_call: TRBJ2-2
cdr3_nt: TGTGCCAGCAGCCCCTCAATCGGGGAGCTGTTTTTT
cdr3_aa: CASSPSIGELFF

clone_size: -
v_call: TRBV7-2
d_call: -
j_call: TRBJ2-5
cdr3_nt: TGTGCCAGCAGCTTAGTAGGGCCATGGATCCAAGAGACCCAGTACTTC
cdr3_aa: CASSLVGPWIQETQYF

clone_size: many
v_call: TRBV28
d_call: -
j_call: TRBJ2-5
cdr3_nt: TGTGCCAGCAGTCCACAAAGGACCCTTAGCCACGCAAACCAGTACTTC
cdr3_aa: CASSPQRTLSHANQYF

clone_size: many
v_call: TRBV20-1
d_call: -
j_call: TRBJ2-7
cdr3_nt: TGCAGTGCTAGCGGGAGCAGCTCCTACGAGCAGTACTTC
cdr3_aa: CSASGSSSYEQYF

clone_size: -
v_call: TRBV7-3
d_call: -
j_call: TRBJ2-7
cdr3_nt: TGTGCCAGCAGCGCCGGGACGGAGATCTACGAGCAGTACTTC
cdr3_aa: CASSAGTEIYEQYF

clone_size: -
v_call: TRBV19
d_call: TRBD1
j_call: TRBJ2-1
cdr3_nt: TGTGCCAGTAGTGAAAGGGACAGGTACAATGAGCAGTTCTTC
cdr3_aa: CASSERDRYNEQFF

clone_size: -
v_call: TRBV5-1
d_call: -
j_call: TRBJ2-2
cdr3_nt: TGCGCCAGCAGCTTGGACCCTTCTAACACCGGGGAGCTGTTTTTT
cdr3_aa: CASSLDPSNTGELFF

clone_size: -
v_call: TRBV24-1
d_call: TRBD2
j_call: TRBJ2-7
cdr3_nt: TGTGCCACCAGTGCTATTTACGGGGGGGAACCCTACGAGCAGTACTTC
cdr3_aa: CATSAIYGGEPYEQYF

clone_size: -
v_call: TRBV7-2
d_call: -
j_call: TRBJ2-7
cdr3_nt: TGTGCCAGCAGGTTGGGCAGTACCTACGAGCAGTACTTC
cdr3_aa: CASRLGSTYEQYF

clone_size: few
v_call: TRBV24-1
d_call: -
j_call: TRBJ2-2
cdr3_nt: TGTGCCACCAGTGATTTCGGGATGGGACCGAACACCGGGGAGCTGTTTTTT
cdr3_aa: CATSDFGMGPNTGELFF

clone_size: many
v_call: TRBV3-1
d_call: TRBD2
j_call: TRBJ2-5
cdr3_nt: TGTGCCAGCAGCCAACTAGCGGCCCTGGAAGAGACCCAGTACTTC
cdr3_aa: CASSQLAALEETQYF

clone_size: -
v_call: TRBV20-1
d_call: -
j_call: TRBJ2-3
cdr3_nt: TGCAGTGCTATATTGGCGGGAACAGATACGCAGTATTTT
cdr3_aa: CSAILAGTDTQYF

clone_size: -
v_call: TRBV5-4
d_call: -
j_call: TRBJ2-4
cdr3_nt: TGTGCCAGCAGCTTTGACAGTCGGGGCATTCAGTACTTC
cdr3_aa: CASSFDSRGIQYF

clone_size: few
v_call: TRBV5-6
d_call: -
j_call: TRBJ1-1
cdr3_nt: TGTGCCAGCAGCTTGGTAGACCGGTCGGGCAACACTGAAGCTTTCTTT
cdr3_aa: CASSLVDRSGNTEAFF

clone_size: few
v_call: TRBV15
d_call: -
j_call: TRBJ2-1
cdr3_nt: TGTGCCACCACCAGTCCCACGTACAATGAGCAGTTCTTC
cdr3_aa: CATTSPTYNEQFF

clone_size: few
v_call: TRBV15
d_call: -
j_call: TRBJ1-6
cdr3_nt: TGTGCCACCAGCACCGGCCGATTAGGTTCACCCCTCCACTTT
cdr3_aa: CATSTGRLGSPLHF

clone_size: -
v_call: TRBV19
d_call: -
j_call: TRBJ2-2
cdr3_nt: TGTGCCAGTAGTATAGTGGTAGGGGAGCTGTTTTTT
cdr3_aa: CASSIVVGELFF

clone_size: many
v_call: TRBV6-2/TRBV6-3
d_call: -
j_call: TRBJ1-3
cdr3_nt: TGTGCCAGCAGTTACTCGATGGCGGGGCCTGGAAACACCATATATTTT
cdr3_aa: CASSYSMAGPGNTIYF

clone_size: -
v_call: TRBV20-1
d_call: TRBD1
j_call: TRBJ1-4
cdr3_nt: TGCAGTGCTAGGCTTCAGGGGGCAACTAATGAAAAACTGTTTTTT
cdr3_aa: CSARLQGATNEKLFF

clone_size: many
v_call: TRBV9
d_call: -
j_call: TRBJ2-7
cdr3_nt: TGTGCCAGCAGCCCCGAAGGGGCGGGCTCCTACGAGCAGTACTTC
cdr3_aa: CASSPEGAGSYEQYF

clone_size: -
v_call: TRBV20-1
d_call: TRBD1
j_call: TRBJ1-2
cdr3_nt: TGCAGTGCTAGAGCGCCGGACAGGGGAGGGGGTGGCTACACCTTC
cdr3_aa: CSARAPDRGGGGYTF

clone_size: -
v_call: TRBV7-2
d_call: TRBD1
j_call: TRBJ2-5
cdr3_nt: TGTGCCAGCAGCTTATCAGGGGGCGCGGAGACCCAGTACTTC
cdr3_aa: CASSLSGGAETQYF

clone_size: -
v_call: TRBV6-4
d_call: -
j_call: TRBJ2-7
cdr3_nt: TGTGCCAGCAGTGAGCATGAGACTAATCCCTACGAGCAGTACTTC
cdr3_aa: CASSEHETNPYEQYF

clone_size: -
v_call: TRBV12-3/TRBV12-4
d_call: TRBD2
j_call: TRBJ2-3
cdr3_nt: TGTGCCAGCAGTCCCCTCGGACTAGCGGGGGTCACAGATACGCAGTATTTT
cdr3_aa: CASSPLGLAGVTDTQYF

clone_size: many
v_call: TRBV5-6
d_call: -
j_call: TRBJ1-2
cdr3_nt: TGTGCCAGCGACAACAGCGTAAGATTTACTAACTATGGCTACACCTTC
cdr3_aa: CASDNSVRFTNYGYTF

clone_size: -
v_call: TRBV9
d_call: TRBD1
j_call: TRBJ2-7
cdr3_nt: TGCGCCAGCAGCCAAGGGCCCCGGGACAGCTACGAGCAGTACTTC
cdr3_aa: CASSQGPRDSYEQYF

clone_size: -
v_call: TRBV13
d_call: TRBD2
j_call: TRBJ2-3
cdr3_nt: TGTGCCAGCAGTTCATCGAGCGGGGGGGCCGCAGATACGCAGTATTTT
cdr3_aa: CASSSSSGGAADTQYF